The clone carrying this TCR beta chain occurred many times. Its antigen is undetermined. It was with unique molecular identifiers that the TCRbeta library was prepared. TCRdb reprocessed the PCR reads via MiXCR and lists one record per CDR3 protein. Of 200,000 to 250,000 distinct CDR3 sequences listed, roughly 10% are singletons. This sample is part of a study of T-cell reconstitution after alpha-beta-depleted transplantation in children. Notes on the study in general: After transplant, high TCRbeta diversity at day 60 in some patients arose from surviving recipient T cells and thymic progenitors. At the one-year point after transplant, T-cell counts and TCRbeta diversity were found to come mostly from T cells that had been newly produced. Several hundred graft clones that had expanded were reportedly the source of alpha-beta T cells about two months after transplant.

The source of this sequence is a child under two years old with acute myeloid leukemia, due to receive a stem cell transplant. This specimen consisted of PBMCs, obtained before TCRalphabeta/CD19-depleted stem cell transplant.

The DNA for the CDR3 is TGCGCCAGCTACAGCGGAGGGGGCGCCCACAATGAGCAGTTCTTC. It codes for CASYSGGGAHNEQFF. This rearrangement joins TRBV5-1 to TRBJ2-1; TRBD1 is a possible D gene (7 bases). Trimming removed 7 bases from V and 5 bases from J, with 19 bases in between. Germline values: CDR1 SGHRS, CDR2 YFSETQ. This CDR3 spans 15 amino acids. The variable domain in full, with the rest retrieved from reference TRBV5-1 and TRBJ2-1, is KAGVTQTPRYLIKTRGQQVTLSCSPISGHRSVSWYQQTPGQGLQFLFEYFSETQRNKGNFPGRFSGRQFSNSRSEMNVSTLELGDSALYLCASYSGGGAHNEQFFGPGTRLTVL.